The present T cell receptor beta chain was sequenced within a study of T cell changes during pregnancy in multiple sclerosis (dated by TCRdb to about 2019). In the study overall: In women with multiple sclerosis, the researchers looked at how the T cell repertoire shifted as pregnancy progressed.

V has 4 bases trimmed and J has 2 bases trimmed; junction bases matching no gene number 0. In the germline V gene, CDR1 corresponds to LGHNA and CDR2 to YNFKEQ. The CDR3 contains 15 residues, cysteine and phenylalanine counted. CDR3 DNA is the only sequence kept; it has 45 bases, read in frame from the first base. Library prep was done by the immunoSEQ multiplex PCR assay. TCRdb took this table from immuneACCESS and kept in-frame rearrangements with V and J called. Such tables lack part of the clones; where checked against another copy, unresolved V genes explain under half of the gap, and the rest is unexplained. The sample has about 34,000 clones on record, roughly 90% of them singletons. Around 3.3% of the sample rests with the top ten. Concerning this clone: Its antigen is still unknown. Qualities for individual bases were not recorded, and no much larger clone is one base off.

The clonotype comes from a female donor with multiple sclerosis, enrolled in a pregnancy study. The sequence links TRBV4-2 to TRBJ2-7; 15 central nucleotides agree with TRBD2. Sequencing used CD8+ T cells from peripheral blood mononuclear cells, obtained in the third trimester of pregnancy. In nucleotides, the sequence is TGTGCCAGCAGCCGGACTAGCGGGGGGGCCTACGAGCAGTACTTC. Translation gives CASSRTSGGAYEQYF.